This TCR beta chain was sequenced in a study of blood T cell repertoires in COVID-19. As for the study in general: COVID-19 samples from acute and convalescent phases originated in the United States, Italy and Spain. T cells, B-cell-depleted T cells, or PBMCs supplied cDNA or gDNA.

The sample holds a few counts of this clone. Germline V CDR1 and CDR2: LGHNA, YSLEER. This CDR3 region has 17 residues. The V and J ends lost 3 bases and 5 bases, in that order; junction bases with no gene match: 12. Original methodology: Reference gene primer amplification in the assay estimated nucleated cell counts. Assay: immunoSEQ multiplex PCR; the TCRdb copy retains only in-frame clones and omits some. Clone size and the V and J calls come from that table; the DNA yielded D and trimming. The sample lists about 230,000 clones, 80% to 85% occurring once. The origin of this receptor is a woman older than 75 with active or convalescent COVID-19. The V gene is TRBV4-3, the J gene TRBJ2-3, with 9 bases lining up with TRBD1. Sequences were obtained from peripheral blood. The CDR3 protein is CASSHSWGQGRIDTQYF. The CDR3 DNA follows: TGCGCCAGCAGCCATTCCTGGGGACAGGGCCGCATAGATACGCAGTATTTT.